Below, 3 T cell receptor beta chains from the same sample are listed, as sequenced in a study of blood T cell repertoires in COVID-19. Assay: immunoSEQ multiplex PCR; the TCRdb copy retains only in-frame clones and omits some. The repertoire holds a few hundred thousand clones, with roughly 85% as singletons. Sequencing was done on a sample of PBMCs or T cells enriched from blood (not recorded which). Receptor source: a woman aged 30 to 39 who had recovered from COVID-19.

This chain uses TRBV11-3 with TRBJ2-1; maybe TRBD2 (5 bases). CDR3 size: 15 residues. Germline V lookup: CDR1 SGHNT, CDR2 YENEEA. Deletions cut 5 bases from V and 7 bases from J, with 18 bases between. CDR3 protein: CASSPGLGLPNEQFF. The DNA for the CDR3 is TGTGCCAGCAGCCCCGGCCTCGGACTGCCAAATGAGCAGTTCTTC.

This chain connects TRBV7-3 to TRBJ2-1; possible D gene TRBD2, 5 bases. V was shortened by 1 base and J by 8 bases, with 9 bases between the two germline ends. The length of the CDR3 is 13 residues. Germline CDR1 reads SGHTA; CDR2 reads FQGTGA. DNA of the CDR3: TGTGCCAGCAGCTTAAGGTGGGGAGATGAGCAGTTCTTC. Amino acids: CASSLRWGDEQFF.

The rearrangement joins TRBV12-3 or TRBV12-4 to TRBJ1-2; TRBD1 might be the D (6 bases). The ends were cut back, 3 bases at V and 8 bases at J, with 13 bases in the middle. This CDR3 comprises 13 residues. CDR3 loop: CASSFRATGGYTF. The DNA of the CDR3 is TGTGCCAGCAGTTTCCGGGCAACAGGGGGCTACACCTTC.